This TCR beta chain was captured in a study of control samples from healthy donors and cancer patients. The CDR3 extends over 15 amino acids. V trimming: 6 bases; J trimming: 1 base; junction bases outside the gene matches: 7. The germline CDR1 and CDR2 sequences are MNHEY and SVGAGI. Profiled with immunoSEQ multiplex PCR; TCRdb holds only in-frame clones, not every one. The table lists about 89,000 clones, roughly 86% of them singletons. The sequencing sample was made of blood. The rearrangement joins TRBV6-5 to TRBJ2-3, with 7 bases lining up with TRBD1. The source of this sequence is a man between 25 and 39 years old in good health. The CDR3: CASRTGQMGTDTQYF. The CDR3, as DNA: TGTGCCAGCAGAACGGGACAGATGGGCACAGATACGCAGTATTTT.